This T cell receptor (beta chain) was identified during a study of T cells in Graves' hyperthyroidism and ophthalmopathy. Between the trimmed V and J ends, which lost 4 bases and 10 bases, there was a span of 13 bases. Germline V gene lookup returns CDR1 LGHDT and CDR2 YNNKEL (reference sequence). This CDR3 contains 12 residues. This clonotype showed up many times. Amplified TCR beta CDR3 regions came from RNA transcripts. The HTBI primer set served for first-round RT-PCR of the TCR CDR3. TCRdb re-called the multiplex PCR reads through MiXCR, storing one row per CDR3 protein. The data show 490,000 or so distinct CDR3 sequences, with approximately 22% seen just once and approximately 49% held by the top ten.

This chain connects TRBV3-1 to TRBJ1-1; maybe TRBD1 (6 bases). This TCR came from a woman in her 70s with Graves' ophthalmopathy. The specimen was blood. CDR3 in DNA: TGTGCCAGCAGCCCCGTCGGGGGGCTAGCTTTCTTT. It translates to CASSPVGGLAFF.